A single sample gave rise to the 13 T cell receptor beta chains below, sequenced in a study of T cell repertoires in cytomegalovirus infection. TCRdb called the reads again in MiXCR, with one record for every CDR3 protein. The sample holds 500,000 or so distinct CDR3 sequences; more than 15% are singletons and the top ten take more than 20%. The sequencing sample was made of CD8+ T cells from PBMCs. These receptors were taken from a human donor in good health (CMV status not recorded). Some clones in this sample may be carry-over from other donors' samples.

This clonotype was observed at least ten times. This chain connects TRBV6-1 to TRBJ1-1; D not certain. The CDR3 sequence is 14 residues long. The V and J ends lost 2 bases and 0 bases respectively, with 7 bases between them. Germline values: CDR1 MNHNS, CDR2 SASEGT. This CDR3 is CASSEPRLNTEAFF. In DNA, the CDR3 is TGTGCCAGCAGTGAACCCCGACTGAACACTGAAGCTTTCTTT.

To note about this clonotype: A read error may be the cause here, since a much bigger clone is one base away. In this CDR3 the conserved last residue, phenylalanine or tryptophan, is missing, so a read error is likely. The rearrangement joins TRBV6-2 or TRBV6-3 to TRBJ1-2; D is uncertain. The CDR3 spans 12 residues. V was shortened by 2 bases and J by 7 bases, with 8 bases between the two germline ends. Germline V CDR1 and CDR2: MNHEY, SVGEGT. The CDR3 region has the DNA TGTGCCAGCAGTTACAACCGCCCTGGCTACACCTTA. It yields the protein CASSYNRPGYTL.

This clonotype was detected ten times or more. This chain uses TRBV7-9 with TRBJ1-2; D is unclear. Trimming cost V 1 base and J 4 bases, with 16 bases left between them. The CDR3 spans 16 residues. Germline CDR1 is SEHNR and CDR2 is FQNEAQ (reference sequence). Here the CDR3 reads CASSLEETRPAYGYTF. In DNA form, the CDR3 reads TGTGCCAGCAGCTTAGAAGAGACGCGTCCGGCCTATGGCTACACCTTC.

This clonotype was seen only a few times. The genes are TRBV11-3 and TRBJ2-1; D unresolved. Germline CDR1 and CDR2: SGHNT and YENEEA. Trimming stripped 5 bases from V and 0 bases from J, with 8 bases between. The CDR3 length is 14 residues. The CDR3 sequence: CASSPWASYNEQFF. In DNA, the CDR3 is TGTGCCAGCAGCCCATGGGCCTCCTACAATGAGCAGTTCTTC.

CDR3 DNA sequence: TGTGCCAGCAGCTTAGCGAAAGCAGAGTTTAACTATGGCTACACCTTC. Its translation is CASSLAKAEFNYGYTF. This rearrangement joins TRBV7-9 to TRBJ1-2; the D is unclear. CDR3 length equals 16 residues. V lost 0 bases, J lost 1 base, and 12 bases lay in between. Germline V gene sequence: CDR1 SEHNR, CDR2 FQNEAQ (reference sequence).

This rearrangement joins TRBV7-9 to TRBJ2-2; 7 nucleotides agree with TRBD2. V shed 5 bases, J shed 2 bases, and the junction held 8 bases outside the gene matches. In germline, CDR1 is SEHNR, CDR2 FQNEAQ (reference sequence). The CDR3 spans 16 residues. The CDR3 nucleotides read TGTGCCAGCAGCCCCCCTAGCGGACCTAACACCGGGGAGCTGTTTTTT. Translating gives CASSPPSGPNTGELFF.

The table lists this clonotype with a few counts. CDR3 sequence: CASSVSVEGAYTGELFF. CDR3 DNA sequence: TGTGCCAGTAGTGTAAGTGTGGAAGGGGCGTACACCGGGGAGCTGTTTTTT. The chain employs TRBV19 and TRBJ2-2, with a weak D call TRBD1 (5 bases). Germline V CDR1 and CDR2: LNHDA, SQIVND (reference sequence). The CDR3 is 17 residues long. Deletions cut 5 bases from V and 3 bases from J, with 19 bases between. The entire variable domain, with the rest obtained from reference TRBV19 and TRBJ2-2, is as follows: DGGITQSPKYLFRKEGQNVTLSCEQNLNHDAMYWYRQDPGQGLRLIYYSQIVNDFQKGDIAEGYSVSREKKESFPLTVTSAQKNPTAFYLCASSVSVEGAYTGELFFGEGSRLTVL.

This clonotype was detected ten times or more. The chain links TRBV7-2 to TRBJ1-2; D is undetermined. There are 14 residues in the CDR3. Per germline, CDR1 SGHTA and CDR2 FQGNSA. Trimming took 1 base from V and 4 from J, leaving 10 bases between them. The DNA for the CDR3 is TGTGCCAGCAGCTTAGATAGTAATATCTATGGCTACACCTTC. This codes for CASSLDSNIYGYTF.

This clonotype showed up many times. The rearrangement joins TRBV12-5 to TRBJ1-2, with D possibly TRBD1 on 5 matching bases. The CDR3 length is 13 residues. CDR1 is LGHNT and CDR2 is FRNRAP in the germline V gene. Trimming took off 7 bases at V and 8 bases at J, with 17 bases between the two ends. DNA of the CDR3: TGTGCTAGTGACCGGGACGGGGCGGAAGGCTACACCTTC. Translating it yields CASDRDGAEGYTF. The full variable domain, in which reference TRBV12-5 and TRBJ1-2 provide the parts outside the CDR3, is DARVTQTPRHKVTEMGQEVTMRCQPILGHNTVFWYRQTMMQGLELLAYFRNRAPLDDSGMPKDRFSAEMPDATLATLKIQPSEPRDSAVYFCASDRDGAEGYTFGSGTRLTVV.

This clonotype was seen only once. J is TRBJ2-3 and V is TRBV5-1, with a tentative D call TRBD2 (6 bases). CDR3 length equals 15 residues. The germline gives CDR1 SGHRS, CDR2 YFSETQ. Deletions cut 1 base from V and 3 bases from J, with 12 bases between. For the CDR3, the DNA is TGCGCCAGCAGCTTGCCAGTGACTAGAACAGATACGCAGTATTTT. It encodes CASSLPVTRTDTQYF.

The CDR3 nucleotides read TGTGCCAGCAGTTACAGGGGGGGAGTCAATCAGCCCCAGCATTTT. Residues: CASSYRGGVNQPQHF. The chain couples TRBV6-5 to TRBJ1-5, with D perhaps matching TRBD1 (6 bases). Germline CDR1 MNHEY, CDR2 SVGAGI. The CDR3 length is 15 residues. Trimming left V 2 bases short and J 3 bases short, with 11 bases between.

This clonotype was seen many times. The CDR3 reads CASSPLAGGRYNEQFF. CDR3 sequence (DNA): TGTGCCAGCAGTCCACTAGCGGGGGGACGATACAATGAGCAGTTCTTC. The chain uses TRBV27 and TRBJ2-1, with 12 bases fitting TRBD2. Germline V gene lookup returns CDR1 MNHEY and CDR2 SMNVEV (reference sequence). The V gene end was trimmed by 5 bases and the J gene end by 4 bases; junction bases not matched to a gene: 6. The CDR3 runs 16 residues.

About this clonotype itself: The junction does not match germline at one end; this may be a read error. This chain uses TRBV27 with TRBJ1-2; 9 nucleotides align to TRBD1. From germline, CDR1 is MNHEY and CDR2 SMNVEV (reference sequence). This CDR3 spans 12 amino acids. The CDR3 region has the DNA TGTGCCACCAGTACAGGGGGCGATGGCTACACCTTC. It yields the protein CATSTGGDGYTF.